This T cell receptor beta chain was sequenced for a study of T cell responses to AZD1222 COVID-19 vaccine. Generated by immunoSEQ multiplex PCR, the TCRdb table keeps only in-frame clones and is missing some. The data show 130,000 or so clones, 93% seen once. With respect to this clone: Its target is not known.

Overall study findings and caveats: Baseline serology detected seropositivity in only six AZD1222 recipients. In a largely white British group with more females than males, clonal diversity was possibly underestimated. Two AZD1222 administrations were followed by greater Spike-specific TCR breadth and depth.

V dropped 7 bases and J dropped 0; count of bases not matched to a gene: 2. Germline-derived CDR1 and CDR2 are SQVTM and ANQGSEA. This CDR3 has 13 residues. The gene calls are TRBV29-1 and TRBJ2-1; 8 bases are a match to TRBD2. The receptor was isolated from an adult in good health. The source was peripheral blood, collected on day 0 of AZD1222 vaccination. Written as DNA, the CDR3 is TGCAGCGGGAGCGGGAGCTCCTACAATGAGCAGTTCTTC. Encoded protein: CSGSGSSYNEQFF.